Listed below are T cell receptor beta chains from one sample, sequenced in a study of regulatory T cells in long-lasting Graves disease. TCRdb redid the calling of the multiplex PCR reads with MiXCR, one entry per CDR3 protein. The data contain roughly 400,000 distinct CDR3 sequences, 20% to 25% of them singletons. Sequencing was performed on peripheral blood mononuclear cells (PBMCs), taken when the disease was refractory, from a patient treated with antithyroid drugs. The receptor set was obtained from a female donor with Graves disease. Both conserved end residues are part of each CDR3. The order of the fields is CDR3 protein, CDR3 DNA, D gene, J gene, V gene, clone size, CDR3 length. A D gene is named only where the DNA matches it firmly. Size tells how often a clone was seen (once, few, many) or the class of an expanded clone, and some rows leave it out.

cdr3_aa: CASRRDYGYTF; cdr3_nt: TGTGCCAGCAGAAGGGACTATGGCTACACCTTC; d_call: .; j_call: TRBJ1-2; v_call: TRBV12-3/TRBV12-4; clone_size: many; cdr3_length: 11
cdr3_aa: CASSLSVSGTFGNEQFF; cdr3_nt: TGTGCCAGCAGTTTGAGTGTTAGCGGGACCTTTGGGAATGAGCAGTTCTTC; d_call: TRBD2; j_call: TRBJ2-1; v_call: TRBV12-3/TRBV12-4; clone_size: .; cdr3_length: 17
cdr3_aa: CSARRGVAGSPETQYF; cdr3_nt: TGCAGTGCTAGGAGAGGGGTTGCGGGATCTCCAGAGACCCAGTACTTC; d_call: .; j_call: TRBJ2-5; v_call: TRBV20-1; clone_size: .; cdr3_length: 16
cdr3_aa: CASRYRARELFF; cdr3_nt: TGTGCCAGCAGGTACAGGGCCAGGGAGCTGTTTTTT; d_call: .; j_call: TRBJ2-2; v_call: TRBV6-2/TRBV6-3; clone_size: .; cdr3_length: 12
cdr3_aa: CSARDLGSEAFF; cdr3_nt: TGCAGTGCTAGAGATCTAGGGTCAGAAGCTTTCTTT; d_call: .; j_call: TRBJ1-1; v_call: TRBV20-1; clone_size: .; cdr3_length: 12
cdr3_aa: CASSPGQGVKGYTF; cdr3_nt: TGTGCCAGCAGTCCCGGACAGGGGGTAAAGGGCTACACCTTC; d_call: TRBD1; j_call: TRBJ1-2; v_call: TRBV2; clone_size: many; cdr3_length: 14
cdr3_aa: CASRNSVGVFETQYF; cdr3_nt: TGTGCCAGCAGAAATAGCGTGGGAGTTTTCGAGACCCAGTACTTC; d_call: .; j_call: TRBJ2-5; v_call: TRBV19; clone_size: few; cdr3_length: 15
cdr3_aa: CASSPRGQGKRSETQYF; cdr3_nt: TGTGCCAGCTCACCTCGCGGTCAGGGGAAGCGATCCGAGACCCAGTACTTC; d_call: .; j_call: TRBJ2-5; v_call: TRBV18; clone_size: .; cdr3_length: 17
cdr3_aa: CASSPYGGATAKNIQYF; cdr3_nt: TGTGCCAGCAGTCCCTACGGTGGGGCAACGGCCAAAAACATTCAGTACTTC; d_call: .; j_call: TRBJ2-4; v_call: TRBV6-1; clone_size: few; cdr3_length: 17
cdr3_aa: CASRAIQGRDTQYF; cdr3_nt: TGTGCCAGCAGGGCCATTCAAGGACGGGATACGCAGTATTTT; d_call: .; j_call: TRBJ2-3; v_call: TRBV12-3/TRBV12-4; clone_size: .; cdr3_length: 14
cdr3_aa: CASSLAGLAGAQETQYF; cdr3_nt: TGTGCCAGCAGCTTAGCAGGATTAGCGGGAGCCCAAGAGACCCAGTACTTC; d_call: TRBD2; j_call: TRBJ2-5; v_call: TRBV7-8; clone_size: .; cdr3_length: 17
cdr3_aa: CASSPGGVSDTEAFF; cdr3_nt: TGTGCCAGTAGTCCGGGAGGGGTGTCCGACACTGAAGCTTTCTTT; d_call: .; j_call: TRBJ1-1; v_call: TRBV19; clone_size: .; cdr3_length: 15
cdr3_aa: CAWSAPGTVTYEQYF; cdr3_nt: TGTGCCTGGAGTGCACCCGGGACAGTCACCTACGAGCAGTACTTC; d_call: TRBD1; j_call: TRBJ2-7; v_call: TRBV30; clone_size: .; cdr3_length: 15
cdr3_aa: CASSPRDRVTGELFF; cdr3_nt: TGTGCCAGCAGTCCACGGGACAGGGTAACCGGGGAGCTGTTTTTT; d_call: TRBD1; j_call: TRBJ2-2; v_call: TRBV7-8; clone_size: many; cdr3_length: 15
cdr3_aa: CASTKILATGELFF; cdr3_nt: TGCGCCAGCACCAAGATACTAGCCACCGGGGAGCTGTTTTTT; d_call: .; j_call: TRBJ2-2; v_call: TRBV4-3; clone_size: .; cdr3_length: 14
cdr3_aa: CASSEARDNQPQHF; cdr3_nt: TGTGCCAGCAGTGAGGCCCGGGATAATCAGCCCCAGCATTTT; d_call: .; j_call: TRBJ1-5; v_call: TRBV2; clone_size: many; cdr3_length: 14
cdr3_aa: CASSLLGQGILGSPLHF; cdr3_nt: TGTGCCAGCAGCTTGTTGGGACAGGGCATCCTCGGCTCACCCCTCCACTTT; d_call: TRBD1; j_call: TRBJ1-6; v_call: TRBV7-2; clone_size: many; cdr3_length: 17
cdr3_aa: CASSQVLQGLGNSPLHF; cdr3_nt: TGCGCCAGCAGCCAAGTACTACAGGGATTAGGTAATTCACCCCTCCACTTT; d_call: .; j_call: TRBJ1-6; v_call: TRBV4-1; clone_size: few; cdr3_length: 17
cdr3_aa: CASEPAGGVYEQYF; cdr3_nt: TGTGCCAGCGAGCCAGCGGGAGGAGTCTACGAGCAGTACTTC; d_call: TRBD2; j_call: TRBJ2-7; v_call: TRBV2; clone_size: many; cdr3_length: 14